The 26 T cell receptor beta chains below come from one sample, sequenced in a study of Tregs in tolerant kidney transplant recipients. Only in-frame clones appear in the TCRdb table, and some are missing; sequencing was by immunoSEQ multiplex PCR. This sample has about 44,000 clones, with just under 97% found just once. These receptors are not linked to any known antigen. Specimen: Tregs from blood cultured with allogeneic cells. These receptor sequences come from a human donor in good health.

This chain joins TRBV19 and TRBJ2-7, with D possibly being TRBD1 (6 bases). The germline gives CDR1 LNHDA, CDR2 SQIVND (reference sequence). The CDR3 spans 11 residues. With 6 bases removed from V and 3 bases from J, the gap between germline ends came to 6 bases. The CDR3 region has the DNA TGTGCCAGTAGCAGGGGCTACGAGCAGTACTTC. Protein sequence: CASSRGYEQYF.

The J gene is TRBJ2-7, the V gene TRBV5-1; TRBD1 agrees at 11 bases. Germline loops: CDR1 SGHRS, CDR2 YFSETQ. The CDR3 spans 15 residues. After removal of 4 bases from V and 4 bases from J, the junction contained 7 bases not matched to a gene. CDR3 loop: CASSKDRGPDYEQYF. CDR3 DNA: TGCGCCAGCAGCAAGGACAGGGGGCCCGATTACGAGCAGTACTTC.

The chain recombines TRBV11-1 with TRBJ2-7; 7 bases map to TRBD1. CDR1 SGHAT and CDR2 FQDESV come from the germline V gene (reference sequence). With V trimmed by 4 bases and J by 4 bases, 10 bases remained unmatched. This CDR3 comprises 15 residues. CDR3 sequence reads: CASSSTLGGPYEQYF. The CDR3 bases are TGTGCCAGCAGCTCGACCCTAGGGGGCCCGTACGAGCAGTACTTC.

V and J are TRBV19 and TRBJ1-5, with D maybe TRBD1 (5 bases). CDR3 size: 18 residues. Germline V CDR1 and CDR2: LNHDA, SQIVND (reference sequence). The germline V and J ends were trimmed by 6 bases and 5 bases, with 26 bases remaining between them. The CDR3 region has the DNA TGTGCCAGTAGCCCGCAAACCTCCGGGACCTATTTGGATCAGCCCCAGCATTTT. Its translation is CASSPQTSGTYLDQPQHF. The whole variable domain, remainder taken from reference TRBV19 and TRBJ1-5, is DGGITQSPKYLFRKEGQNVTLSCEQNLNHDAMYWYRQDPGQGLRLIYYSQIVNDFQKGDIAEGYSVSREKKESFPLTVTSAQKNPTAFYLCASSPQTSGTYLDQPQHFGDGTRLSIL.

The chain employs TRBV7-2 and TRBJ2-7; D unclear. The V end was cut by 1 base, the J end by 7 bases, with 11 bases between. The CDR3 has 13 amino acids. CDR1 SGHTA and CDR2 FQGNSA come from the germline V gene. The DNA for the CDR3 is TGTGCCAGCAGCTTAGGGAACTCAAGGGAGCAGTACTTC. Translating gives CASSLGNSREQYF.

The chain combines TRBV9 with TRBJ2-7; 8 bases are shared with TRBD1. Germline V gene lookup returns CDR1 SGDLS and CDR2 YYNGEE. CDR3 size: 14 residues. Trimming removed 4 bases from V and 0 bases from J; junction bases left unmatched: 3. CDR3 sequence: CASSPTGVSYEQYF. Here the CDR3 DNA reads TGTGCCAGCAGCCCGACAGGGGTCTCCTACGAGCAGTACTTC.

This sequence joins TRBV19 and TRBJ2-7; D might be TRBD2 (5 bases). Per germline, CDR1 LNHDA and CDR2 SQIVND (reference sequence). With 6 bases removed from V and 0 bases from J, the gap between germline ends came to 9 bases. CDR3 size: 13 residues. The CDR3 bases are TGTGCCAGTAGCGCCGGACTCTCCTACGAGCAGTACTTC. As protein: CASSAGLSYEQYF.

V and J are TRBV30 and TRBJ1-1; D is possibly TRBD1 (5 bases). The CDR3 is 13 amino acids. The germline V gene has CDR1 GTSNPN and CDR2 SVGIG (reference sequence). The V end was cut by 2 bases, the J end by 4 bases, with 11 bases between. CDR3 in amino acids: CAWSSDTGTEAFF. CDR3 bases: TGTGCCTGGAGTTCGGACACCGGCACTGAAGCTTTCTTT. Filled out from reference TRBV30 and TRBJ1-1, the complete variable domain reads SQTIHQWPATLVQPVGSPLSLECTVEGTSNPNLYWYRQAAGRGLQLLFYSVGIGQISSEVPQNLSASRPQDRQFILSSKKLLLSDSGFYLCAWSSDTGTEAFFGQGTRLTVV.

This clone was seen once. The V call is TRBV5-8, the J call TRBJ1-2; D possibly corresponds to TRBD1 (5 bases). Germline V gives CDR1 SGHTS, CDR2 YDEGEE. Trimming removed 0 bases from V and 4 bases from J, with 7 bases in between. This CDR3 has 13 amino acids. The CDR3 reads CASSLGGLYGYTF. CDR3 DNA: TGTGCCAGCAGCTTGGGGGGCCTCTATGGCTACACCTTC.

This clone came up once. The chain combines TRBV5-6 with TRBJ2-5; possibly TRBD1 or TRBD2 for D (5 bases each). From germline, CDR1 is SGHDT and CDR2 YYEEEE. The CDR3 extends over 16 amino acids. The V and J ends lost 1 base and 4 bases respectively, with 17 bases between them. The CDR3 DNA follows: TGTGCCAGCAGCTTGTTTGAGGGGCGTTTGGGAGAGACCCAGTACTTC. The encoded protein is CASSLFEGRLGETQYF.

The J gene is TRBJ1-2, the V gene TRBV6-5; 7 nucleotides align to TRBD1. Trimming at V came to 6 bases and at J to 3 bases, leaving 7 bases not matched to a gene. The CDR3 contains 14 residues. Germline values: CDR1 MNHEY, CDR2 SVGAGI. The CDR3 nucleotides read TGTGCCAGCAGGGGACAGTGGAACTACTATGGCTACACCTTC. Translating gives CASRGQWNYYGYTF.

The V gene is TRBV5-1, the J gene TRBJ2-1; 11 nucleotides match TRBD2. The junction had 12 bases not matched to a gene; V was cut back by 0 bases and J by 10 bases. Germline CDR1 reads SGHRS; CDR2 reads YFSETQ. The CDR3 is 17 residues long. The CDR3 DNA reads TGCGCCAGCAGCTTGGCCGGTGGTGTAGCGGGAGGGGAAGAGCAGTTCTTC. As protein: CASSLAGGVAGGEEQFF.

The V call is TRBV18, the J call TRBJ1-1; weak D call: TRBD1 (5 bases). The V end lost 3 bases, the J end lost 5 bases, and 13 bases lay between the germline ends. CDR3 length: 14 residues. CDR1 is KGHSH, CDR2 LQKENI, per germline. CDR3 region: CASSPLGGETEAFF. In nucleotides, the CDR3 is TGTGCCAGCTCACCCTTGGGGGGGGAGACTGAAGCTTTCTTT.

CDR3 bases: TGTGCCAGCAGCACCCGGGACAGCGGCGCTACCGAGCAGTACTTC. Its protein product is CASSTRDSGATEQYF. The chain uses TRBV11-3 and TRBJ2-7, with 7 bases that match TRBD1. Per germline, CDR1 SGHNT and CDR2 YENEEA. The ends lost 5 bases at V and 6 bases at J; junction bases unmatched: 13. This CDR3 region has 15 residues.

The V and J genes are TRBV7-9 and TRBJ1-1; 8 bases match TRBD1. The CDR3 runs to 14 residues. Losses at the gene ends were 3 bases for V and 5 bases for J; bases not matched to a gene: 5. Germline V CDR1 and CDR2: SEHNR, FQNEAQ (reference sequence). Here the CDR3 DNA reads TGTGCCAGCAGCTTCCAGGGGGCGCGGACTGAAGCTTTCTTT. It translates to CASSFQGARTEAFF. Complete variable domain (other parts from reference TRBV7-9 and TRBJ1-1): DTGVSQNPRHKITKRGQNVTFRCDPISEHNRLYWYRQTLGQGPEFLTYFQNEAQLEKSRLLSDRFSAERPKGSFSTLEIQRTEQGDSAMYLCASSFQGARTEAFFGQGTRLTVV.

This clone was observed once. The V and J genes are TRBV6-5 and TRBJ1-2; 7 bases match TRBD1. The trim removed 4 bases at V and 4 bases at J, leaving 9 bases unmatched. The germline CDR1 and CDR2 sequences are MNHEY and SVGAGI. CDR3 size: 15 residues. CDR3 amino acids: CASSLTGPAGYGYTF. In DNA form, the CDR3 reads TGTGCCAGCAGTTTGACAGGGCCGGCGGGCTATGGCTACACCTTC.

The rearrangement joins TRBV6-5 to TRBJ2-7; tentative D call: TRBD1 (6 bases). Trimming pared 0 bases from V and 0 bases from J, leaving 9 bases between. Germline CDR1 is MNHEY and CDR2 is SVGAGI. The CDR3 sequence is 15 residues long. The CDR3 reads CASSYSGQHSYEQYF. In nucleotides, the CDR3 is TGTGCCAGCAGTTACTCCGGACAGCACTCCTACGAGCAGTACTTC.

V gene TRBV27 combines with J gene TRBJ1-1; 8 nucleotides align to TRBD1. Germline CDR1 is MNHEY and CDR2 is SMNVEV (reference sequence). With V trimmed by 7 bases and J by 4 bases, 11 bases remained unmatched. The CDR3 is made up of 15 amino acids. The chain's CDR3 is CASKETGGWATEAFF. Written as DNA, the CDR3 is TGTGCCAGCAAGGAAACAGGGGGTTGGGCCACTGAAGCTTTCTTT.

The CDR3 loop is CASSLGRTVRGYEQYF. CDR3 nucleotides: TGTGCCAGCAGCTTAGGTCGGACAGTTAGAGGGTACGAGCAGTACTTC. The genes are TRBV11-2 and TRBJ2-7, with D maybe TRBD1 (6 bases). The CDR3 totals 16 residues. V was pared by 1 base and J by 4 bases, with 17 bases between. The V gene's germline CDR1 is SGHAT and CDR2 FQNNGV.

The V call is TRBV7-2, the J call TRBJ1-2; 7 bases map to TRBD1. This CDR3 spans 16 amino acids. Looked up from germline, CDR1 is SGHTA and CDR2 is FQGNSA. Trimming cost V 6 bases and J 1 base; bases outside gene matches: 11. The chain's CDR3 is CASSKGQYGNNYGYTF. CDR3 nucleotides: TGTGCCAGCAGTAAGGGACAGTACGGGAATAACTATGGCTACACCTTC.

J is TRBJ2-7 and V is TRBV6-5, with a possible D match to TRBD1 (5 bases). Trimming pared 5 bases from V and 9 bases from J, leaving 20 bases between. The CDR3 length is 14 residues. From germline, CDR1 is MNHEY and CDR2 SVGAGI. In nucleotides, the CDR3 is TGTGCCAGCAGTCCGACTGGGGCGTTGGCCAGGCAGTACTTC. It encodes CASSPTGALARQYF.

For the CDR3, the DNA is TGTGCCATCAGTGAAGGGGTCGGACGGACGAGCTCTGGAAACACCATATATTTT. It specifies CAISEGVGRTSSGNTIYF. The V gene is TRBV10-3, the J gene TRBJ1-3; perhaps TRBD1 as D (5 bases). The CDR3 contains 18 residues. Germline V CDR1 and CDR2: ENHRY, SYGVKD. Between the trimmed V and J ends, which lost 3 bases and 0 bases, there was a span of 18 bases.

The chain is built from TRBV6-6 and TRBJ2-7; 8 bases are a match to TRBD1. The V gene end was trimmed by 6 bases and the J gene end by 3 bases; junction bases not matched to a gene: 10. Germline CDR1 is MNHNY and CDR2 is SVGAGI (reference sequence). This CDR3 contains 15 residues. The CDR3 region has the DNA TGTGCCAGCAGCGACCCCCCGGGACAGGACTACGAGCAGTACTTC. Its protein is CASSDPPGQDYEQYF.

The CDR3 coding sequence is TGTGCCAGCAGCTCTGTGGCGGCCGGGGAGCTGTTTTTT. This codes for CASSSVAAGELFF. The chain combines TRBV7-2 with TRBJ2-2, with D hard to call. The CDR3 consists of 13 residues. V was pared by 4 bases and J by 6 bases, with 9 bases between. The germline gives CDR1 SGHTA, CDR2 FQGNSA.

This clone was observed a handful of times. The chain is built from TRBV6-5 and TRBJ1-2; D gene ambiguous. V lost 5 bases and J lost 4, with 8 bases in between. The germline CDR1 and CDR2 sequences are MNHEY and SVGAGI. The CDR3 runs 12 residues. The CDR3 nucleotides are TGTGCCAGCAGTAGCCCCTCCTATGGCTACACCTTC. It translates to CASSSPSYGYTF.

The J gene is TRBJ2-1, the V gene TRBV5-4; a weak D match, TRBD2 (6 bases). CDR1 and CDR2 from the germline V gene are SGHNT and YYREEE (reference sequence). The V gene lost 0 bases and the J gene lost 3 bases, with 16 bases spanning the gap. The CDR3 loop spans 17 amino acids. This CDR3 reads CASSLGRAGTLYNEQFF. CDR3 DNA sequence: TGTGCCAGCAGCTTGGGGCGCGCCGGGACTCTCTACAATGAGCAGTTCTTC.